These 29 T cell receptor beta chains came from one sample sequenced in a study of blood T cell repertoires in COVID-19. The assay was immunoSEQ multiplex PCR, and TCRdb's table has in-frame clones only and misses some. The sample has 140,000 to 150,000 clones; 87% are singletons. Sequenced material: peripheral blood. Receptors originate from a man older than 75 with acute or convalescent COVID-19.

V gene TRBV3-1 (or the pseudogene TRBV3-2) combines with J gene TRBJ2-7; weak D call: TRBD2 (5 bases). Germline V gene data show CDR1 as LGHDT and CDR2 as YNNKEL (reference sequence). V lost 1 base to trimming and J lost 5 bases, with 18 bases between them. This CDR3 comprises 16 residues. CDR3 residues: CASSQVIGGLSDEQYF. CDR3 bases: TGTGCCAGCAGCCAAGTTATAGGCGGGTTGTCTGACGAGCAGTACTTC.

The table lists this clone with a count of one. This chain joins TRBV3-1 (or the pseudogene TRBV3-2) and TRBJ2-7; 8 bases match TRBD1. Looked up from germline, CDR1 is LGHDT and CDR2 is YNNKEL (reference sequence). V lost 6 bases, J lost 9 bases, and 16 bases stayed unmatched. The CDR3 covers 15 residues. CDR3 sequence: CASSEFGTGRGMQYF. The DNA of the CDR3 is TGTGCCAGCAGTGAGTTCGGGACAGGTCGTGGGATGCAGTACTTC.

The V call is TRBV2, the J call TRBJ1-5, with TRBD1 identical over 7 bases. The V gene's germline CDR1 is SNHLY and CDR2 FYNNEI. This CDR3 is built from 12 residues. J lost 11 bases, V lost 6 bases, and 7 bases had no gene match. The CDR3 sequence: CASRGDREAQHF. The CDR3, as DNA: TGTGCCAGCAGGGGAGACAGGGAGGCCCAGCATTTT.

The chain couples TRBV5-1 to TRBJ2-7; D may be TRBD2 (6 bases). The CDR3 covers 16 residues. Between the trimmed V and J ends, which lost 0 bases and 0 bases, there was a span of 13 bases. The germline CDR1 and CDR2 sequences are SGHRS and YFSETQ. CDR3 region: CASSLGSGLHSYEQYF. The CDR3 nucleotides read TGCGCCAGCAGCTTGGGTTCCGGACTACACTCCTACGAGCAGTACTTC.

The genes are TRBV9 and TRBJ2-3; TRBD1 agrees at 7 bases. The CDR3 extends over 15 amino acids. Germline V lookup: CDR1 SGDLS, CDR2 YYNGEE. V shed 0 bases and J 4 bases; nucleotides not matched to a gene: 5. CDR3 DNA sequence: TGTGCCAGCAGCGTAGTTACAGGGGATCCAGATACGCAGTATTTT. The encoded protein is CASSVVTGDPDTQYF.

This clone was detected only once. The chain uses TRBV6-2 or TRBV6-3 and TRBJ1-2, with D possibly matching TRBD1 (5 bases). The ends were cut back, 5 bases at V and 8 bases at J, with 15 bases in the middle. The CDR3 extends over 13 amino acids. The V gene's germline CDR1 is MNHEY and CDR2 SVGEGT. CDR3 DNA sequence: TGTGCCAGCAGTGACCGGGGGTACGACGGCTACACCTTC. It codes for CASSDRGYDGYTF.

The chain employs TRBV5-1 and TRBJ2-7, with TRBD1 matching over 9 bases. This CDR3 comprises 13 residues. Trimming took 5 bases from V and 5 from J; bases not matched to a gene: 5. Germline values: CDR1 SGHRS, CDR2 YFSETQ. In nucleotides, the CDR3 is TGCGCCAGCAGGAGACAGGGGGGACACGAGCAGTACTTC. Encoded protein: CASRRQGGHEQYF.

Only one count was recorded for this clone. J is TRBJ2-7 and V is TRBV7-2, with D perhaps TRBD2 (5 bases). V was pared by 5 bases and J by 1 base, with 12 bases between. Per the germline V gene, CDR1 is SGHTA and CDR2 is FQGNSA. The CDR3 length is 14 residues. CDR3 sequence: CASSSSRGSYEQYF. CDR3 in DNA: TGTGCCAGCAGCAGTAGTCGGGGATCCTACGAGCAGTACTTC. Filled out from reference TRBV7-2 and TRBJ2-7, the complete variable domain reads GAGVSQSPSNKVTEKGKDVELRCDPISGHTALYWYRQSLGQGLEFLIYFQGNSAPDKSGLPSDRFSAERTGGSVSTLTIQRTQQEDSAVYLCASSSSRGSYEQYFGPGTRLTVT.

This clone was recorded a few times. The gene calls are TRBV5-8 and TRBJ2-1; D remains unclear. Germline V CDR1 and CDR2: SGHTS, YDEGEE. This CDR3 has 15 amino acids. V lost 0 bases, J lost 7 bases, and 14 bases lay in between. The CDR3 nucleotides read TGTGCCAGCAGCTTGGTACCAAACCTTCGGAATGAGCAGTTCTTC. Protein product: CASSLVPNLRNEQFF.

This clone came up once. The chain is built from TRBV29-1 and TRBJ1-3; D gene unclear. Germline V gene data show CDR1 as SQVTM and CDR2 as ANQGSEA. The CDR3 has 15 amino acids. V was cut by 4 bases and J by 0 bases, with 13 bases left in between. DNA for the CDR3: TGCAGCGTTGCGAGTTCCTCCTACTCTGGAAACACCATATATTTT. It codes for CSVASSSYSGNTIYF.

The chain recombines TRBV3-1 (or the pseudogene TRBV3-2) with TRBJ2-1; 7 bases map to TRBD2. Looked up from germline, CDR1 is LGHDT and CDR2 is YNNKEL (reference sequence). There are 14 residues in the CDR3. J lost 7 bases, V lost 4 bases, and 7 bases had no gene match. The CDR3 protein is CASSPRLARNEQFF. The DNA of the CDR3 is TGTGCCAGCAGCCCTCGACTAGCTAGGAATGAGCAGTTCTTC.

This clone has more than one count but fewer than ten. The chain is built from TRBV7-2 and TRBJ2-7; 10 bases fit TRBD1. V was pared by 5 bases and J by 1 base, with 2 bases of the junction left unmatched. Germline CDR1 and CDR2: SGHTA and FQGNSA. The CDR3 totals 14 residues. Here the CDR3 reads CASSGQGGSYEQYF. The DNA for the CDR3 is TGTGCCAGCAGCGGACAGGGGGGGTCCTACGAGCAGTACTTC.

V and J are TRBV2 and TRBJ1-5; D perhaps matches TRBD1 (5 bases). With 6 bases removed from V and 1 base from J, the gap between germline ends came to 10 bases. CDR1 SNHLY and CDR2 FYNNEI come from the germline V gene. The CDR3 contains 14 residues. CDR3 sequence reads: CASREGLSNQPQHF. Here the CDR3 DNA reads TGTGCCAGCAGGGAGGGACTGAGCAATCAGCCCCAGCATTTT. The complete variable domain, with remaining parts taken from reference TRBV2 and TRBJ1-5, reads EPEVTQTPSHQVTQMGQEVILRCVPISNHLYFYWYRQILGQKVEFLVSFYNNEISEKSEIFDDQFSVERPDGSNFTLKIRSTKLEDSAMYFCASREGLSNQPQHFGDGTRLSIL.

The CDR3: CASSILRGGLHEQFF. The CDR3 DNA follows: TGTGCCAGTAGTATTCTTCGGGGGGGCCTGCATGAGCAGTTCTTC. The chain couples TRBV19 to TRBJ2-1, with 8 bases fitting TRBD2. V lost 3 bases and J lost 8; bases outside the gene matches: 9. CDR3 length: 15 amino acids. The V gene's germline CDR1 is LNHDA and CDR2 SQIVND (reference sequence). Together with reference TRBV19 and TRBJ2-1, the CDR3 gives the full variable domain: DGGITQSPKYLFRKEGQNVTLSCEQNLNHDAMYWYRQDPGQGLRLIYYSQIVNDFQKGDIAEGYSVSREKKESFPLTVTSAQKNPTAFYLCASSILRGGLHEQFFGPGTRLTVL.

J is TRBJ1-5 and V is TRBV9, with a tentative D call TRBD1 (5 bases). V was trimmed by 7 bases and J by 0 bases, leaving 11 bases between them. The CDR3 runs to 14 residues. Germline V gene sequence: CDR1 SGDLS, CDR2 YYNGEE. This CDR3 is CASSRGDSNQPQHF. CDR3 in DNA: TGTGCCAGCTCCCGGGGGGATAGCAATCAGCCCCAGCATTTT.

The gene calls are TRBV5-1 and TRBJ1-1; D unclear. Per germline, CDR1 SGHRS and CDR2 YFSETQ. Trimming took 1 base from V and 1 from J, leaving 11 bases between them. The CDR3 length is 15 residues. The CDR3 here is CASSLTPTANTEAFF. The CDR3 DNA reads as TGCGCCAGCAGCTTGACACCTACAGCGAACACTGAAGCTTTCTTT. The variable domain in full, completed from reference TRBV5-1 and TRBJ1-1, reads KAGVTQTPRYLIKTRGQQVTLSCSPISGHRSVSWYQQTPGQGLQFLFEYFSETQRNKGNFPGRFSGRQFSNSRSEMNVSTLELGDSALYLCASSLTPTANTEAFFGQGTRLTVV.

The V and J genes are TRBV6-1 and TRBJ1-1; 7 nucleotides line up with TRBD1. The germline V gene encodes CDR1 MNHNS and CDR2 SASEGT. V lost 3 bases, J lost 0 bases, and 7 bases stayed unmatched. The CDR3 spans 16 residues. CDR3 sequence reads: CASSDLTGTMNTEAFF. In DNA, the CDR3 is TGTGCCAGCAGTGATCTGACAGGGACAATGAACACTGAAGCTTTCTTT.

The CDR3 sequence: CASSHHHSAFATNEQFF. In nucleotides, the CDR3 is TGTGCCAGCAGCCACCACCACTCCGCCTTTGCTACGAATGAGCAGTTCTTC. The V and J genes are TRBV3-1 (or the pseudogene TRBV3-2) and TRBJ2-1; D not certain. In germline, CDR1 is LGHDT, CDR2 YNNKEL (reference sequence). There are 17 residues in the CDR3. V lost 3 bases and J lost 7, with 22 bases in between.

This chain joins TRBV7-8 and TRBJ1-1; D is ambiguous. Germline lookup yields CDR1 SGHVS and CDR2 FQNEAQ. CDR3 size: 14 residues. Trimming took off 6 bases at V and 0 bases at J, with 11 bases between the two ends. The CDR3 sequence is CASRVGGLNTEAFF. In DNA, the CDR3 is TGTGCCAGCAGGGTGGGAGGGCTGAACACTGAAGCTTTCTTT.

The chain couples TRBV28 to TRBJ1-2; 7 bases are a match to TRBD1. Trimming took 7 bases from V and 6 from J; bases not matched to a gene: 5. The V gene's germline CDR1 is MDHEN and CDR2 SYDVKM. The CDR3 is made up of 12 amino acids. CDR3 loop: CASKFGTDGYTF. Here the CDR3 DNA reads TGTGCCAGCAAATTCGGGACAGATGGCTACACCTTC.

The chain links TRBV29-1 to TRBJ2-7; 8 bases are a match to TRBD1. Germline V gene data show CDR1 as SQVTM and CDR2 as ANQGSEA. Trimming at V came to 5 bases and at J to 2 bases, leaving 2 bases not matched to a gene. This CDR3 is built from 12 residues. The CDR3 coding sequence is TGCAGCGTTCGGACAGGGACCTACGAGCAGTACTTC. Translated, it gives CSVRTGTYEQYF.

V gene TRBV18 combines with J gene TRBJ2-2; TRBD2 matches at 9 bases. Germline V gene lookup returns CDR1 KGHSH and CDR2 LQKENI. CDR3 length: 14 residues. V lost 8 bases, J lost 7 bases, and 8 bases stayed unmatched. The CDR3 reads CASRNSGRGGELFF. As DNA, the CDR3 is TGTGCCAGCCGGAATAGCGGGAGAGGCGGGGAGCTGTTTTTT.

V gene TRBV5-4 combines with J gene TRBJ2-5, with a tentative D call TRBD1 (5 bases). Trimming shortened V by 1 base and J by 3 bases, and 10 bases separated the two germline ends. This CDR3 has 14 residues. The germline V gene encodes CDR1 SGHNT and CDR2 YYREEE (reference sequence). CDR3 in DNA: TGTGCCAGCAGCTTGTCGAGCAGGGAAGAGACCCAGTACTTC. It yields the protein CASSLSSREETQYF.

The chain uses TRBV19 and TRBJ2-2; D gene ambiguous. CDR3 length: 13 residues. Trimming removed 7 bases at V and 5 bases at J, with 11 bases between. In germline, CDR1 is LNHDA, CDR2 SQIVND (reference sequence). Here the CDR3 reads CASITRRTGELFF. In DNA, the CDR3 is TGTGCCAGTATAACAAGGCGGACCGGGGAGCTGTTTTTT. The full variable domain, completed using reference TRBV19 and TRBJ2-2, is DGGITQSPKYLFRKEGQNVTLSCEQNLNHDAMYWYRQDPGQGLRLIYYSQIVNDFQKGDIAEGYSVSREKKESFPLTVTSAQKNPTAFYLCASITRRTGELFFGEGSRLTVL.

The chain carries TRBV7-2 and TRBJ2-2, with a weak D call TRBD2 (7 bases). CDR3 length: 15 residues. Trimming left V 1 base short and J 4 bases short, with 10 bases between. Germline V gene sequence: CDR1 SGHTA, CDR2 FQGNSA. This CDR3 is CASSLGGGTTGELFF. The CDR3 DNA sequence: TGTGCCAGCAGCTTAGGCGGGGGCACCACCGGGGAGCTGTTTTTT.

The chain uses TRBV2 and TRBJ1-2; tentatively, D is TRBD1 (5 bases). The CDR3 contains 13 residues. V was clipped by 6 bases and J by 6 bases, with 14 bases between them. CDR1 and CDR2 from the germline V gene are SNHLY and FYNNEI. In DNA, the CDR3 is TGTGCCAGCAGGTCAGGGCCGACTGATGGCTACACCTTC. Residues: CASRSGPTDGYTF. Full variable domain (remainder filled in from reference TRBV2 and TRBJ1-2): EPEVTQTPSHQVTQMGQEVILRCVPISNHLYFYWYRQILGQKVEFLVSFYNNEISEKSEIFDDQFSVERPDGSNFTLKIRSTKLEDSAMYFCASRSGPTDGYTFGSGTRLTVV.

The chain joins TRBV20-1 to TRBJ1-5; D unclear. V lost 3 bases, J lost 0 bases, and 15 bases lay in between. The CDR3 is 16 amino acids. CDR1 DFQATT and CDR2 SNEGSKA come from the germline V gene (reference sequence). The CDR3 bases are TGCAGTGCTAGTATGCGGGGAACCTATAGCAATCAGCCCCAGCATTTT. It translates to CSASMRGTYSNQPQHF.

This CDR3 reads CSVATGTGVGYGYTF. In DNA form, the CDR3 reads TGCAGCGTCGCGACCGGGACAGGGGTCGGCTATGGCTACACCTTC. V is TRBV29-1 and J is TRBJ1-2; 10 bases agree with TRBD1. Losses at the gene ends were 6 bases for V and 4 bases for J; bases not matched to a gene: 11. This CDR3 is 15 amino acids long. The germline V gene encodes CDR1 SQVTM and CDR2 ANQGSEA.

This CDR3 is CASGIGGQETQYF. The CDR3 DNA reads as TGTGCCAGTGGAATAGGGGGACAAGAGACCCAGTACTTC. V and J are TRBV5-4 and TRBJ2-5, with D possibly TRBD1 on 6 matching bases. Germline assignment: CDR1 SGHNT and CDR2 YYREEE (reference sequence). The V end was cut by 8 bases, the J end by 2 bases, with 13 bases between. The CDR3 is 13 amino acids.